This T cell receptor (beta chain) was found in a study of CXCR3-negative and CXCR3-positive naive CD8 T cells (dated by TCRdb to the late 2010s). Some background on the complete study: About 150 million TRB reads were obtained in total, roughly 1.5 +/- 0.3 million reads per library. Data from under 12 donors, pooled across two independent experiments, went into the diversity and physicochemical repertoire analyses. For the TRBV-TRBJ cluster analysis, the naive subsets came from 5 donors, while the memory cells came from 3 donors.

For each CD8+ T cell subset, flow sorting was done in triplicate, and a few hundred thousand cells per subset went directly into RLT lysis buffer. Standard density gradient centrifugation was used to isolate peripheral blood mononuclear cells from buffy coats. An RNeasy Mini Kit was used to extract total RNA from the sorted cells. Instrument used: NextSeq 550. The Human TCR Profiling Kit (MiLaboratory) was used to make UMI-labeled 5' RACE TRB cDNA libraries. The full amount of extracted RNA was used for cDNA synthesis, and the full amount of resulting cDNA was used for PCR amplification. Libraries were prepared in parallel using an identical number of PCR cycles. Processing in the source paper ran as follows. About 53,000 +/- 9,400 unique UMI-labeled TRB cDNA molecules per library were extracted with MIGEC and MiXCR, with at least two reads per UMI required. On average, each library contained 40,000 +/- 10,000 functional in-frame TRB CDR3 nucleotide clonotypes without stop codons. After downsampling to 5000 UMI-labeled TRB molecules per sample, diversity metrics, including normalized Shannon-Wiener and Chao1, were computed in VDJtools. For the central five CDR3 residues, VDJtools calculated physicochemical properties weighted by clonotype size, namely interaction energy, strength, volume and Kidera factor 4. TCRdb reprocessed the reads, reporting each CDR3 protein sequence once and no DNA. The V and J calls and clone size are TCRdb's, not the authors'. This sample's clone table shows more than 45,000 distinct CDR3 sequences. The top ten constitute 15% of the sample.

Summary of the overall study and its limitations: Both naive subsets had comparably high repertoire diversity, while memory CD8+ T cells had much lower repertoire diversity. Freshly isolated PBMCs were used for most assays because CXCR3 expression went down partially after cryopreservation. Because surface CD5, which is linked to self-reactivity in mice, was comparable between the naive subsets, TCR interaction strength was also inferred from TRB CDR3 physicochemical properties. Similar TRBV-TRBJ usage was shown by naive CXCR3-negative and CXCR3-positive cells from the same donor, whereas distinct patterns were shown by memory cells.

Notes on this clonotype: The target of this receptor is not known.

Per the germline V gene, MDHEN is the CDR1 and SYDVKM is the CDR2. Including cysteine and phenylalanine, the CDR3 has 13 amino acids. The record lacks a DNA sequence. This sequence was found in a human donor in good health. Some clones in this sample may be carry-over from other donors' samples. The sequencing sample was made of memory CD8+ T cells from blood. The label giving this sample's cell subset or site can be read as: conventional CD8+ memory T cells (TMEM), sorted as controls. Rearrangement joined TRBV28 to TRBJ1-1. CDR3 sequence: CASSFSENTEAFF.